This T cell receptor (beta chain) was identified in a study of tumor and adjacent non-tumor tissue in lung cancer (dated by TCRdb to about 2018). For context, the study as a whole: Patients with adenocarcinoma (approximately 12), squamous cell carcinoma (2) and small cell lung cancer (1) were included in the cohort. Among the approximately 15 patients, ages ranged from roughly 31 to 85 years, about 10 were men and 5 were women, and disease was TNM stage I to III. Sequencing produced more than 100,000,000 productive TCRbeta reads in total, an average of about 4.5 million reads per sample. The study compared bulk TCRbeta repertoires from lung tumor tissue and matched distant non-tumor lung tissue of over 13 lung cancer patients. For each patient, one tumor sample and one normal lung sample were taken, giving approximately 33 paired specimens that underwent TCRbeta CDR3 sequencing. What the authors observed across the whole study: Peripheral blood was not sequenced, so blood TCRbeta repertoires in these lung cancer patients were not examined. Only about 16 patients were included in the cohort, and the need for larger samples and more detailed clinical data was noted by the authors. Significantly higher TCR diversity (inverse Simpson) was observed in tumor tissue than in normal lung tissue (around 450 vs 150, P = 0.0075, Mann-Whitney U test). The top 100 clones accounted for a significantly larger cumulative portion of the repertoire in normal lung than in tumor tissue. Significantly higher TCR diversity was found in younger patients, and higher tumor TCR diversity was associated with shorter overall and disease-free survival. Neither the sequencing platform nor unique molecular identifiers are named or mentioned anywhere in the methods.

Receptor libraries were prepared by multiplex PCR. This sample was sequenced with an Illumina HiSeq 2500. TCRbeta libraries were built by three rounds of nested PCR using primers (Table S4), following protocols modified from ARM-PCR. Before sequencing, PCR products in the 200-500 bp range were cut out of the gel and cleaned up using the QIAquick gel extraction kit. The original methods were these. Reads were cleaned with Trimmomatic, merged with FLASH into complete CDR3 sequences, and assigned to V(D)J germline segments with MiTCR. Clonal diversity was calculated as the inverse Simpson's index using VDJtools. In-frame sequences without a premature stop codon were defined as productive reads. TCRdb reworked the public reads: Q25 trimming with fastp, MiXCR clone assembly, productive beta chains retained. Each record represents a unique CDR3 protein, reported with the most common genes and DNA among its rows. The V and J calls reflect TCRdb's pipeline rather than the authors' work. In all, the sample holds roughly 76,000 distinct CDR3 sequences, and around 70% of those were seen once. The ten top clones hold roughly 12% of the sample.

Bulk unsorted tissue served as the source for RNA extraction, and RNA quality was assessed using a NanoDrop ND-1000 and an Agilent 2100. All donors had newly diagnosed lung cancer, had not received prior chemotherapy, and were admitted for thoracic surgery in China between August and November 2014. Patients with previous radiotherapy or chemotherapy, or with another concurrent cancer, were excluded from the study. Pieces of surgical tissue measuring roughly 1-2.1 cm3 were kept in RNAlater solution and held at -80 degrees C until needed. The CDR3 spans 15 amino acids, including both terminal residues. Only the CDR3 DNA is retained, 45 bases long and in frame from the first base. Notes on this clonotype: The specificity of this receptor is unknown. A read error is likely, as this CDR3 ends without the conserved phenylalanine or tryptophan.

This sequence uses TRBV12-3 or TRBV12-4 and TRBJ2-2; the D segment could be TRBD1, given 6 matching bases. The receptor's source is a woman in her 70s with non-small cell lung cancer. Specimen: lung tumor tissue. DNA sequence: TGTGCCAGCAATTTAAGGCAGGGGCGAACCGGGGAGCTGTTTTCT. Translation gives CASNLRQGRTGELFS.